This T cell receptor beta chain emerged from a study of T cells in localized non-small cell lung cancer. For this clone: Antigen unknown.

Produced via immunoSEQ multiplex PCR; TCRdb's table is partial and in-frame only. The sample has approximately 8,300 clones, roughly 91% seen once. Findings and limits, study-wide: Increased T cell density in blood showed an association with longer overall survival. Uninvolved adjacent lung had more T cell clonality than any other tissue, topping tumor. Among the top 100 tumor clones, a median approximately 60 appeared in adjacent lung.

Between the trimmed V and J ends, which lost 4 bases and 3 bases, there was a span of 13 bases. The CDR3 runs 15 residues. Germline V gene lookup returns CDR1 MNHNS and CDR2 SASEGT. This receptor was identified in a female donor older than 55 with stage II squamous cell lung carcinoma. Material: peripheral blood, obtained before any cancer treatment. This chain joins TRBV6-1 and TRBJ1-5, with D unresolved. CDR3 coding DNA: TGTGCCAGCAGTGGAAACCCGGGCCTCAATCAGCCCCAGCATTTT. Translation gives CASSGNPGLNQPQHF.